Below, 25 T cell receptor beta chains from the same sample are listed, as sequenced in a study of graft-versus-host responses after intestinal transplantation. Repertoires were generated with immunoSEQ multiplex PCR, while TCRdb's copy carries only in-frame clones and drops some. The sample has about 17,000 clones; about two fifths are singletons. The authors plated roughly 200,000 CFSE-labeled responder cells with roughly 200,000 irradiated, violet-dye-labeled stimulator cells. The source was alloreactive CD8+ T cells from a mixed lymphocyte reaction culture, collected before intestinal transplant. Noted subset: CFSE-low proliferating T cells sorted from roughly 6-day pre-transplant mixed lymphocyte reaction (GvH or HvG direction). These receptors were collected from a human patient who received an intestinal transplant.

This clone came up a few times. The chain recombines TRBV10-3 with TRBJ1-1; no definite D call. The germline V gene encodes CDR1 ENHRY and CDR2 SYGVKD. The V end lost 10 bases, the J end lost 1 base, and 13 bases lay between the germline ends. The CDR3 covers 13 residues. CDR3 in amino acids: CATGNSGNTEAFF. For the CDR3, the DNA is TGTGCCACCGGAAATAGTGGGAACACTGAAGCTTTCTTT.

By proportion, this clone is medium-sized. CDR3 bases: TGTGCCAGCAGTCCGGCAGGGTTCCAGCAGTACTTC. Its protein is CASSPAGFQQYF. The chain links TRBV27 to TRBJ2-7; D perhaps matches TRBD1 (5 bases). The CDR3 has 12 amino acids. Trimming removed 5 bases from V and 8 bases from J, with 13 bases in between. CDR1 MNHEY and CDR2 SMNVEV come from the germline V gene (reference sequence).

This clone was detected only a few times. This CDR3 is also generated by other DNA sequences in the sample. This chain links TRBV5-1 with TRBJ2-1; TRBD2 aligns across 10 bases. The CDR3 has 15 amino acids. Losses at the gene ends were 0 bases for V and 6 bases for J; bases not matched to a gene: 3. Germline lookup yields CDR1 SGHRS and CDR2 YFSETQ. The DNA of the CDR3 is TGCGCCAGCAGCTTGGTTCTAGCGGGAGTCAATGAGCAGTTCTTC. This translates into CASSLVLAGVNEQFF.

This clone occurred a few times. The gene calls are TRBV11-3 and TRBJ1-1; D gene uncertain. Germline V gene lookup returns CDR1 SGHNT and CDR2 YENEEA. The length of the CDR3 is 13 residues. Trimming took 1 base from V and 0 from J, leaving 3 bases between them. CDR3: CASSLVVNTEAFF. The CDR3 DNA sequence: TGTGCCAGCAGCTTAGTAGTGAACACTGAAGCTTTCTTT.

CDR3 nucleotides: TGTGCCAGTAGCCCCGGACCCTACGAGCAGTACTTC. As protein: CASSPGPYEQYF. This chain uses TRBV19 with TRBJ2-7; no reliable D call. Germline assignment: CDR1 LNHDA and CDR2 SQIVND (reference sequence). This CDR3 has 12 residues. V lost 6 bases and J 2 bases, leaving 8 bases between the germline ends.

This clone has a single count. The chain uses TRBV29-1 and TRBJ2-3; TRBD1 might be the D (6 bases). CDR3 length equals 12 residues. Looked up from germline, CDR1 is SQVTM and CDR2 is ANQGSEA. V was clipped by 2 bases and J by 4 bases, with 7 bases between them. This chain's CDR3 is CSVERGSDTQYF. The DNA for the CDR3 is TGCAGCGTTGAAAGGGGGTCAGATACGCAGTATTTT.

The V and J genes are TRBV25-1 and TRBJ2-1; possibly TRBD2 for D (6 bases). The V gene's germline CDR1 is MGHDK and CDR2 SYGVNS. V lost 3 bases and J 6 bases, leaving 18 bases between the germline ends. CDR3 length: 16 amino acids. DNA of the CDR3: TGTGCCAGCAGTGATAGTTACGCTAGCGTAAGCAATGAGCAGTTCTTC. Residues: CASSDSYASVSNEQFF.

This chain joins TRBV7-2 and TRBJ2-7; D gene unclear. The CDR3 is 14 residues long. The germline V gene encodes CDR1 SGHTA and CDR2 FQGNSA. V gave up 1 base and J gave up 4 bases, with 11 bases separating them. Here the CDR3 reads CASSLDILDYEQYF. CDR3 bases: TGTGCCAGCAGCTTAGATATTCTAGATTACGAGCAGTACTTC.

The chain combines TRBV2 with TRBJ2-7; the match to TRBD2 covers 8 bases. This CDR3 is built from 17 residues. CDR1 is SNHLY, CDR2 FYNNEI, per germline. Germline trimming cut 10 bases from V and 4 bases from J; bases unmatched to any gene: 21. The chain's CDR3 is CATLGRGLVRPLYEQYF. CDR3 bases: TGTGCCACCCTAGGGCGGGGACTAGTTCGTCCCCTTTACGAGCAGTACTTC.

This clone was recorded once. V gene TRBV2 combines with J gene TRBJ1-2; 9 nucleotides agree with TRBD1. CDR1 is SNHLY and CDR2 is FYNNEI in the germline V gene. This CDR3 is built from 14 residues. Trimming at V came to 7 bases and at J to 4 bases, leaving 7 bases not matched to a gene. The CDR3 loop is CASTPGTGFYGYTF. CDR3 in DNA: TGTGCCAGCACCCCCGGGACAGGGTTCTATGGCTACACCTTC.

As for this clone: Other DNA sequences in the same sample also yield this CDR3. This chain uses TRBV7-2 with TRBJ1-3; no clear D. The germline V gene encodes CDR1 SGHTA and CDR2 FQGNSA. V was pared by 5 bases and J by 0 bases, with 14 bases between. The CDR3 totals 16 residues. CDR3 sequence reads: CASSPFTMYSGNTIYF. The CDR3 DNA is TGTGCCAGCAGCCCTTTTACGATGTACTCTGGAAACACCATATATTTT.

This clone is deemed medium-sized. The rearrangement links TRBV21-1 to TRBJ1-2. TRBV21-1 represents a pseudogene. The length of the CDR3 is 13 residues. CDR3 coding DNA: TGTGCCCGCGCACCCCGGGACGCTTATGGCTACACCTTC. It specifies CARAPRDAYGYTF.

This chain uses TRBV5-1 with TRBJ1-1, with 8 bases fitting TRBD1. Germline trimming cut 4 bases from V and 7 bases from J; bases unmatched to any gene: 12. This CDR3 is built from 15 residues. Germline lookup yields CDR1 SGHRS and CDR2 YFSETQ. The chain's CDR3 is CASSKPWDRPIEAFF. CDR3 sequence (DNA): TGCGCCAGCAGCAAACCCTGGGACAGGCCGATTGAAGCTTTCTTT.

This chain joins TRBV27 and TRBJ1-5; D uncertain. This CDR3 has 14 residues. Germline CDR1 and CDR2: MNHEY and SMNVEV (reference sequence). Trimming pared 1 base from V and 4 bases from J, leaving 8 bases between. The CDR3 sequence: CASSLLGSNQPQHF. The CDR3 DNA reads TGTGCCAGCAGTTTATTGGGCAGTAATCAGCCCCAGCATTTT.

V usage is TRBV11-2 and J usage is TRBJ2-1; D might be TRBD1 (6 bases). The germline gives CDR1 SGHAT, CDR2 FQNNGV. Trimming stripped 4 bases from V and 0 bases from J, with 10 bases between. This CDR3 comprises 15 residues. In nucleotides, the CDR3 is TGTGCCAGCAGCTCCCCGGACAGCTCCTACAATGAGCAGTTCTTC. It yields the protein CASSSPDSSYNEQFF.

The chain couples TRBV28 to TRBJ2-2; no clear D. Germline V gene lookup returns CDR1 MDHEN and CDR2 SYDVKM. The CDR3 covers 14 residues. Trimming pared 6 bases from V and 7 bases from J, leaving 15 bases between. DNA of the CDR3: TGTGCCAGCAGCCCTTTCGCGTACAACGGGGAGCTGTTTTTT. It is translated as CASSPFAYNGELFF.

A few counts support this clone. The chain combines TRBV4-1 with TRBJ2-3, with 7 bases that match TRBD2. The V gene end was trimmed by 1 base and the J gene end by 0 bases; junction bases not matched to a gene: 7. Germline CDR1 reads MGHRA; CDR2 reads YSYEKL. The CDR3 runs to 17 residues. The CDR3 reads CASSQGGSHPSTDTQYF. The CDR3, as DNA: TGCGCCAGCAGCCAAGGCGGGAGTCACCCTAGCACAGATACGCAGTATTTT.

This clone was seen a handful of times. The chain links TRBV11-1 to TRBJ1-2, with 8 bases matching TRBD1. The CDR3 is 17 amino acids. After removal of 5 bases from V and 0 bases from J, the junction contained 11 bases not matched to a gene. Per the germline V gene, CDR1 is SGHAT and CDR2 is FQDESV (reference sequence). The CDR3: CASSTRGLQASNYGYTF. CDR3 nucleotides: TGTGCCAGCAGCACCAGGGGGCTCCAAGCTTCTAACTATGGCTACACCTTC.

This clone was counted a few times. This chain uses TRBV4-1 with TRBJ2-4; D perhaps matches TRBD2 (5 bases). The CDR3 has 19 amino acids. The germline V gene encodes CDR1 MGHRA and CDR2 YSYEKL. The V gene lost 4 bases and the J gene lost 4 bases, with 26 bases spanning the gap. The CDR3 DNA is TGCGCCAGCAGCCTTTCCCCGGTGTTTTCGGAACTAGTAAAAAACATTCAGTACTTC. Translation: CASSLSPVFSELVKNIQYF.

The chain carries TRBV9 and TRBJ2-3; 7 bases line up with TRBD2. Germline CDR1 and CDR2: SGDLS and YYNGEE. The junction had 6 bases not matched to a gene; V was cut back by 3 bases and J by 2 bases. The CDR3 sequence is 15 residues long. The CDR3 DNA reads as TGTGCCAGCAGCGCAAGCGGGACCGACACAGATACGCAGTATTTT. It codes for CASSASGTDTDTQYF.

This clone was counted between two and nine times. CDR3 residues: CASSLDELGLSLAPYEQYF. CDR3 sequence (DNA): TGTGCCAGCAGCTTAGATGAACTTGGGCTTTCACTTGCTCCCTACGAGCAGTACTTC. The genes are TRBV7-9 and TRBJ2-7; D unclear. CDR1 and CDR2 from the germline V gene are SEHNR and FQNEAQ (reference sequence). The CDR3 consists of 19 residues. V gave up 1 base and J gave up 2 bases, with 24 bases separating them.

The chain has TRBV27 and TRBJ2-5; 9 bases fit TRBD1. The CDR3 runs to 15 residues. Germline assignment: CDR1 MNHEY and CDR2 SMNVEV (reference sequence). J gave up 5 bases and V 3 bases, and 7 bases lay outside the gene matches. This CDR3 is CASSFWDRDRETQYF. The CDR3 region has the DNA TGTGCCAGCAGTTTTTGGGACAGGGATCGGGAGACCCAGTACTTC.

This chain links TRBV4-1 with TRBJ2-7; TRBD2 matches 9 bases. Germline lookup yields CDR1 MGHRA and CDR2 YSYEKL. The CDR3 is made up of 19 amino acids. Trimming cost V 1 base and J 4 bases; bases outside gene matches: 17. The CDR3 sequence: CASSQGVFQLAGWAYEQYF. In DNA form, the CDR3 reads TGCGCCAGCAGCCAAGGGGTTTTCCAGCTAGCGGGGTGGGCTTACGAGCAGTACTTC.

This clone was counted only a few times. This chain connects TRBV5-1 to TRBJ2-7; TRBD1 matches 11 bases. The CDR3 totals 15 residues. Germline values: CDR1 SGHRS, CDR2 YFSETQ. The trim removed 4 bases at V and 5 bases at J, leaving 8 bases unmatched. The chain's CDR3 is CASSEGTGGIDEQYF. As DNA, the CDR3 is TGCGCCAGCAGCGAGGGGACAGGGGGTATCGACGAGCAGTACTTC.

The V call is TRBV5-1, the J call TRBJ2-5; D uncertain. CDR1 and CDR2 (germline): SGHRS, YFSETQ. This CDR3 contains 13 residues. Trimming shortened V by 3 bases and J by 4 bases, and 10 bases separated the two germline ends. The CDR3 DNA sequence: TGCGCCAGCAGCTGCCCGTGGCGAGAGACCCAGTACTTC. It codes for CASSCPWRETQYF.